This TCR beta chain derives from a study of Graves' ophthalmopathy and Graves' hyperthyroidism. Amplifying from RNA transcripts, the study obtained TCR beta CDR3 regions. The authors performed first-round RT-PCR with HTBI primers and then a second-round multiplex PCR. TCRdb re-called the multiplex PCR reads through MiXCR, storing one row per CDR3 protein. The sample records more than 1,000,000 distinct CDR3 sequences, less than 45% being singletons. The CDR3 is 11 amino acids. Germline CDR1 is DFQATT and CDR2 is SNEGSKA (reference sequence). The V and J ends lost 5 bases and 1 base respectively, with 5 bases between them. This clonotype was counted between two and nine times.

The TCR originated in an adult man with Graves' hyperthyroidism. Sequencing was performed on peripheral blood or thyroid tissue (not recorded which). The J gene is TRBJ1-1, the V gene TRBV20-1; no reliable D call. The CDR3 loop reads CSAGSNTEAFF. CDR3 nucleotide sequence: TGCAGTGCTGGCTCGAACACTGAAGCTTTCTTT.